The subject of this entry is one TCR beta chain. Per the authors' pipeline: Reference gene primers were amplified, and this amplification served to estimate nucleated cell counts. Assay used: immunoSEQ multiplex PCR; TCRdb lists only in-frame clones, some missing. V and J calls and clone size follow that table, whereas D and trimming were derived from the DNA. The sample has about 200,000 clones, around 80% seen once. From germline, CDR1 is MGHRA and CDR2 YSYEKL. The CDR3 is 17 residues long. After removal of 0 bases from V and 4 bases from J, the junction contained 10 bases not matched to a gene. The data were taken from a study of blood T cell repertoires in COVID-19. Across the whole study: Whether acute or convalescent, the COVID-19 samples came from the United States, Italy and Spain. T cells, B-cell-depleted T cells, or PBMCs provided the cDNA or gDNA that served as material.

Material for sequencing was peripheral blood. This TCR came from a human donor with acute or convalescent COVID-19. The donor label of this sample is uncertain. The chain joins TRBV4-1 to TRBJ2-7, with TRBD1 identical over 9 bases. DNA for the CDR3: TGCGCCAGCAGCCAAGATCCGGCGAGGGGACAGGGTTACGAGCAGTACTTC. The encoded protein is CASSQDPARGQGYEQYF.